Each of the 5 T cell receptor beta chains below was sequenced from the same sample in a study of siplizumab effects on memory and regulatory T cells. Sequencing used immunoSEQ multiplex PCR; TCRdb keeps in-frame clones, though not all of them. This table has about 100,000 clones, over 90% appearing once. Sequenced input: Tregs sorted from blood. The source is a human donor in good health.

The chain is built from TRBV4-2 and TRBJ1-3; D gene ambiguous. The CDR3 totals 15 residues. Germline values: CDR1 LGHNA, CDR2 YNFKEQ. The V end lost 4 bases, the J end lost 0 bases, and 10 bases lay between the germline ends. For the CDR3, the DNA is TGTGCCAGCAGCCCGAATCCGACCTCTGGAAACACCATATATTTT. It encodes CASSPNPTSGNTIYF.

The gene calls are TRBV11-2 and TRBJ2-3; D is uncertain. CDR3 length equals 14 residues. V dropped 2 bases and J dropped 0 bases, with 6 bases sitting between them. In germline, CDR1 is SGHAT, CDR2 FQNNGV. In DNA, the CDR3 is TGTGCCAGCAGCTTATTTGGGAGCACAGATACGCAGTATTTT. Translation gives CASSLFGSTDTQYF.

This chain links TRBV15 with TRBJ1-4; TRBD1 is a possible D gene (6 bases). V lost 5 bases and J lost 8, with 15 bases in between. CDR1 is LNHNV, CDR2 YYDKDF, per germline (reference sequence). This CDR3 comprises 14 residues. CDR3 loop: CATSGGGGGEKLFF. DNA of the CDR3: TGTGCCACCAGCGGGGGGGGCGGTGGGGAAAAACTGTTTTTT.

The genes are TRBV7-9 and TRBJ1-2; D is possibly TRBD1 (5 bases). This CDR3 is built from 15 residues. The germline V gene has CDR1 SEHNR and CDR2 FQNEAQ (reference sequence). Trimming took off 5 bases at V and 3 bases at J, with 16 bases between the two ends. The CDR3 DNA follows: TGTGCCAGCAGCCCTGGGGGGGTTAACTACTATGGCTACACCTTC. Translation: CASSPGGVNYYGYTF.

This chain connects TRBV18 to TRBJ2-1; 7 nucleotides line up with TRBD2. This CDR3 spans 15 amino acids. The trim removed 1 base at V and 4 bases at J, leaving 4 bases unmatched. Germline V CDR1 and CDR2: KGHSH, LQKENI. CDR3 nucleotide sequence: TGTGCCAGCTCACCACGGGGAGGGGAGTACAATGAGCAGTTCTTC. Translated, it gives CASSPRGGEYNEQFF.